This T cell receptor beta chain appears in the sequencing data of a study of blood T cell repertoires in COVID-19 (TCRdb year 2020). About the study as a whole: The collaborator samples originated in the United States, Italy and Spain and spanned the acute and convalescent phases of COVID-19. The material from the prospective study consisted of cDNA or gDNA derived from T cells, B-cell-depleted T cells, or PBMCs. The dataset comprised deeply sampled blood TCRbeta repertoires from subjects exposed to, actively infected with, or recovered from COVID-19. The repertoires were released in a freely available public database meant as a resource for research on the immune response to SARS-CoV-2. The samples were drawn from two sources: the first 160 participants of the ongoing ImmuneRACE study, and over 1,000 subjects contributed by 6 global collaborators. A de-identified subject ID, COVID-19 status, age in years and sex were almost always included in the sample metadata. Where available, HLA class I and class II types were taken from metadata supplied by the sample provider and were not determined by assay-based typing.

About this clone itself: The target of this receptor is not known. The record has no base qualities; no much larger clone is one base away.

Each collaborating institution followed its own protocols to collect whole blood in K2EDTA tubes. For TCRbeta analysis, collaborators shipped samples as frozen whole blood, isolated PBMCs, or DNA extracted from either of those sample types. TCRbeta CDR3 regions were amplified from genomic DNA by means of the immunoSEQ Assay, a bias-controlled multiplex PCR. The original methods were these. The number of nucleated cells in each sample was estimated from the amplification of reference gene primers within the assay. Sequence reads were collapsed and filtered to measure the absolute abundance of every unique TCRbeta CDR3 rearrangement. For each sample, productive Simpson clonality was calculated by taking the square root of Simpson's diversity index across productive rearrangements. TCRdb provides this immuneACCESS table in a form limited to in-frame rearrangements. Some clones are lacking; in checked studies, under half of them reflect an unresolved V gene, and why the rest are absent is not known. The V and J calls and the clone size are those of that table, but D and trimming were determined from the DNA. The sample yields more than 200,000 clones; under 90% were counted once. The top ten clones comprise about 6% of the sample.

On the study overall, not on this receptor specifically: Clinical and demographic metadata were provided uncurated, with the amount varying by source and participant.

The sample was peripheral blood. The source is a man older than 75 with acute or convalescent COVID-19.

The CDR3 protein is CASRDSWDRGPSPLHF. At the DNA level, the sequence is TGTGCCAGCAGGGACTCGTGGGACAGGGGGCCCTCACCCCTCCACTTT. Rearrangement joined TRBV28 to TRBJ1-6; 12 central nucleotides agree with TRBD1. CDR1 and CDR2, looked up from the germline V gene, are MDHEN and SYDVKM. CDR3 length: 16 amino acids, cysteine to phenylalanine. Only the CDR3 portion is preserved as DNA: 48 bases, with reading frame beginning at the first base. Trimmed from V: 6 bases; trimmed from J: 10 bases; junction bases lacking a gene match: 10.